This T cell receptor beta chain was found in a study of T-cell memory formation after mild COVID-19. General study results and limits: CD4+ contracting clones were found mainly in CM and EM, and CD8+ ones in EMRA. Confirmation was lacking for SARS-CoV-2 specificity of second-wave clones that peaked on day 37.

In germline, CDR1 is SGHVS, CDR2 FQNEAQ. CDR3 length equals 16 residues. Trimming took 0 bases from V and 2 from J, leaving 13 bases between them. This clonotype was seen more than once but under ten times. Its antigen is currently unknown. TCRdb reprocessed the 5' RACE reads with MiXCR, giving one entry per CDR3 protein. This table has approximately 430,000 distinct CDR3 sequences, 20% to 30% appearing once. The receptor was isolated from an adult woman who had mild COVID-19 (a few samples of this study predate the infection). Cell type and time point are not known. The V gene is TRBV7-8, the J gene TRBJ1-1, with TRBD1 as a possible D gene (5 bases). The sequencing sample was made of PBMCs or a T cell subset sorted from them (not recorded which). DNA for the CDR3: TGTGCCAGCAGCTTAGCCAGGGAGGGTCGAAACACTGAAGCTTTCTTT. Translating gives CASSLAREGRNTEAFF.